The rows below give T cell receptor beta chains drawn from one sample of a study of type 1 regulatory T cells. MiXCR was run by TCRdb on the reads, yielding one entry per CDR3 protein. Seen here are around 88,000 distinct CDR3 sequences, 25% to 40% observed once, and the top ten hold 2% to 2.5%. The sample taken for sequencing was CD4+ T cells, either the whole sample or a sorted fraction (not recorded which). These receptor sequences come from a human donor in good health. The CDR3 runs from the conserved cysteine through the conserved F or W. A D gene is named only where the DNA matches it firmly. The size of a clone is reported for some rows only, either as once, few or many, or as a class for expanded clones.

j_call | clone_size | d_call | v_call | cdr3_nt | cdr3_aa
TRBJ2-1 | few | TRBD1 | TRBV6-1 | TGTGCCAGCAGCTCCCGGGACAGGGGTCGGGAGGGATCCTACAATGAGCAGTTCTTC | CASSSRDRGREGSYNEQFF
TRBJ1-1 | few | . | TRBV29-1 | TGCAGCGCCTCGAAGGAACAGGGTCGGAACACTGAAGCTTTCTTT | CSASKEQGRNTEAFF
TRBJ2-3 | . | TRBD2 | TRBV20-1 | TGCAGTGCTAATTCCCGGACTAGCGGGACGGATACGCAGTATTTT | CSANSRTSGTDTQYF
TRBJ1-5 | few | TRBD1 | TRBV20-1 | TGCAGTGCTAGAGACTTATTGACAGGGGCTATCAATCAGCCCCAGCATTTT | CSARDLLTGAINQPQHF
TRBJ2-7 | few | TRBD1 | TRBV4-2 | TGTGCCAGCAGCCAATCGGGACAGTCATACGAGCAGTACTTC | CASSQSGQSYEQYF
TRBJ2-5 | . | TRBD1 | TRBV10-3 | TGTGCCACCGGGACAGGGCCTGAGACCCAGTACTTC | CATGTGPETQYF
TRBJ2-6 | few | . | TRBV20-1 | TGCAGTGCTACAGTTTACTCTGGGGCCAACGTCCTGACTTTC | CSATVYSGANVLTF
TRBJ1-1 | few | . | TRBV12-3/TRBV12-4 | TGTGCCAGCAGTCTACAGATGAACACTGAAGCTTTCTTT | CASSLQMNTEAFF
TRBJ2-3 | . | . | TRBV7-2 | TGTGCCAGCAGCTTAGACCTAGTGGCCCCGCATACGCAGTATTTT | CASSLDLVAPHTQYF
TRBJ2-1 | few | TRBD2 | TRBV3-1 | TGTGCCAGCAGCCCAGGCAGGCTAGCGGGAAACAATGAGCAGTTCTTC | CASSPGRLAGNNEQFF
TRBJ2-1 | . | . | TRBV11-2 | TGTGCCAGCAGCTTAGGAGTGGGTCGGGACAATGAGCAGTTCTTC | CASSLGVGRDNEQFF
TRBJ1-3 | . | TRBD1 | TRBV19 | TGTGCCAGTAGCTCGGACAGGGCCTCCTCTGGAAACACCATATATTTT | CASSSDRASSGNTIYF
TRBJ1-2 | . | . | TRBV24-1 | TGTGCCACCAGTGATAACCGCCCCGACAGTTATGGCTACACCTTC | CATSDNRPDSYGYTF
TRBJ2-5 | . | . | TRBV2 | TGTGCCAGCAGTGAATTTAGGGGTTTGGAGACCCAGTACTTC | CASSEFRGLETQYF
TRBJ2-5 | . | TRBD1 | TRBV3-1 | TGTGCCAGCAGCCAAGATACAGGGGGCGGTGAGACCCAGTACTTC | CASSQDTGGGETQYF
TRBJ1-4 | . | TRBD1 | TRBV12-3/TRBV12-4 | TGTGCCAGCCAAGACGGACAGGCGTCTAATGAAAAACTGTTTTTT | CASQDGQASNEKLFF
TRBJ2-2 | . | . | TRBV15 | TGTGCCACCAGCAGTCGGACGTGGGTCGGGGAGCTGTTTTTT | CATSSRTWVGELFF
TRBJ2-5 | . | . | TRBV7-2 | TGTGCCAGCAGCTCTCCGTGGGGGGCGGAGACCCAGTACTTC | CASSSPWGAETQYF
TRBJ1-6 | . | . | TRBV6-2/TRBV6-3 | TGTGCCAGCAACCGCGGAGTTACGGGGTCCTATAATTCACCCCTCCACTTT | CASNRGVTGSYNSPLHF
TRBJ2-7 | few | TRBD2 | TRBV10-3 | TGTGCCATCAGTGCGGGACTAGCATACGAGCAGTACTTC | CAISAGLAYEQYF
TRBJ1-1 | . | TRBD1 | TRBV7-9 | TGTGCCAGCAGCCCGGACAGGGAAGACACTGAAGCTTTCTTT | CASSPDREDTEAFF
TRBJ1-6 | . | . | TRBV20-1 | TGCAGTGCTTCCCCTGGGGGTTCCTATAATTCACCCCTCCACTTT | CSASPGGSYNSPLHF
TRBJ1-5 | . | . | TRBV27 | TGTGCCAGCAGTTTAAAGTATAGCAATCAGCCCCAGCATTTT | CASSLKYSNQPQHF
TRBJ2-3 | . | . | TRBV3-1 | TGTGCCAGCAGCCCCCGACTGGGAGCGCAGTATTTT | CASSPRLGAQYF
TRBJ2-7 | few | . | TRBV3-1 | TGTGCCAGCAGCCTTGGGACGGTCTCCTACGAGCAGTACTTC | CASSLGTVSYEQYF
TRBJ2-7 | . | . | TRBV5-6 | TGTGCCAGCAGCTTCCGATTATCCGGGCAGGCTACCTACGAGCAGTACTTC | CASSFRLSGQATYEQYF
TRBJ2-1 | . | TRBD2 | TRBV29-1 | TGCAGCGTTGGGGGGGCAGGCAAGCTAGCGGGAGATATAGAGTTCTTC | CSVGGAGKLAGDIEFF
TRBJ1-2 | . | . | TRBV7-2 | TGTGCCAGCAGCCCTAAAGGAAACTATGGCTACACCTTC | CASSPKGNYGYTF
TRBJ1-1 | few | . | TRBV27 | TGTGCCAGCAGGTTTGACGAGAACACTGAAGCTTTCTTT | CASRFDENTEAFF
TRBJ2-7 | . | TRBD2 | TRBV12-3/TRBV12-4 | TGTGCCAGCAGCACCTGGCGGGAGGTCGGCGAGCAGTACTTC | CASSTWREVGEQYF
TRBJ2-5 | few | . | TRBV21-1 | TGTGCCAGCAGCAAAGACGTGGTGGAGACCCAGTACTTC | CASSKDVVETQYF
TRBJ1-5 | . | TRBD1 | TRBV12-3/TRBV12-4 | TGTGCCAGCAGCGCACCGGGACAGGGAAACAATCAGCCCCAGCATTTT | CASSAPGQGNNQPQHF
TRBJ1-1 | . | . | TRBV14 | TGTGCCAGCAGCCAAGATTTAGAAGAGGAAGCTTTCTTT | CASSQDLEEEAFF
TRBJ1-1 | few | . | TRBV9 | TGTGCCAGCAGCGTGGACAGCAACACTGAAGCTTTCTTT | CASSVDSNTEAFF
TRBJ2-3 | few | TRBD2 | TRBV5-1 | TGCGCCAGCAGCCTCGGACTAGTCACAGATACGCAGTATTTT | CASSLGLVTDTQYF
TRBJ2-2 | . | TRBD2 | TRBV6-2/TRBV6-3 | TGTGCCAGCAGTTACGGCGGGAGGAGTAACACCGGGGAGCTGTTTTTT | CASSYGGRSNTGELFF
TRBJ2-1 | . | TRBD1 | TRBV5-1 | TGCGCCAGCATCCCCCACGGGACAGGGGGCGCAAATGAGCAGTTCTTC | CASIPHGTGGANEQFF
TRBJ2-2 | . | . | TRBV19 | TGTGCCAGTAGCCACGGACTACACAGCACCGGGGAGCTGTTTTTT | CASSHGLHSTGELFF
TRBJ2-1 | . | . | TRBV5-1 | TGCGCCAGCAGCTGGGACGGGGATGAGCAGTTCTTC | CASSWDGDEQFF
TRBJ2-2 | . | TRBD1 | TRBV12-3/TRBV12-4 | TGTGCCAGCAGTTTGAGAGGGACAGGGGGCACCGGGGAGCTGTTTTTT | CASSLRGTGGTGELFF
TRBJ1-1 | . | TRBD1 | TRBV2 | TGTGCCAGCAGTGAAGCGGGACAGATCGCTGAAGCTTTCTTT | CASSEAGQIAEAFF
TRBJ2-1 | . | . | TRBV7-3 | TGTGCCAGCAGCTTAACGGCTGAGCAGTTCTTC | CASSLTAEQFF
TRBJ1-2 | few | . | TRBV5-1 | TGCGCCAGCAGCTTGGGCCAAGGTGTCTATGGCTACACCTTC | CASSLGQGVYGYTF
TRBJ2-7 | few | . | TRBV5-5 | TGTGCCAGCAGCTTGTCGGCGGTCTACGAGCAGTACTTC | CASSLSAVYEQYF
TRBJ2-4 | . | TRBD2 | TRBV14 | TGTGCCAGCAGTCCGAGCGGGACCCCTTCTGACATTCAGTACTTC | CASSPSGTPSDIQYF
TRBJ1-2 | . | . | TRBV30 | TGTGCCTGGAGTGAAGGCCTGGGCGGCTACACCTTC | CAWSEGLGGYTF